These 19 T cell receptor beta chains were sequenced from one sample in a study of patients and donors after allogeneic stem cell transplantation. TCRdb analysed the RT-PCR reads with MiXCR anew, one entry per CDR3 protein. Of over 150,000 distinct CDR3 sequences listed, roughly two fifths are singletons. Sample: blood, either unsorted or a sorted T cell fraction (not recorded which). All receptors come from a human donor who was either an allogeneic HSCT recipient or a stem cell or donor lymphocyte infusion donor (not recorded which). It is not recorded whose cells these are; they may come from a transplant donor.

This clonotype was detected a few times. The CDR3 bases are TGTGCCAGCAGTTACGCTGATGGGACAGGGGATCAGCCCCAGCATTTT. This gives the protein CASSYADGTGDQPQHF. The J gene is TRBJ1-5, the V gene TRBV6-6; the match to TRBD1 covers 10 bases. V lost 2 bases to trimming and J lost 5 bases; unmatched junction nucleotides: 6. The CDR3 has 16 residues. Germline V gives CDR1 MNHNY, CDR2 SVGAGI (reference sequence).

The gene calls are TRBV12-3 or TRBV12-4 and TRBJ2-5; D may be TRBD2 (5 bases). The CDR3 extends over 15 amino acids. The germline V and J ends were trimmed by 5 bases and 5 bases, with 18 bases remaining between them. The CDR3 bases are TGTGCCAGCAGTCTCAAGGTTGCGAGAGGGGAGACCCAGTACTTC. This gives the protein CASSLKVARGETQYF.

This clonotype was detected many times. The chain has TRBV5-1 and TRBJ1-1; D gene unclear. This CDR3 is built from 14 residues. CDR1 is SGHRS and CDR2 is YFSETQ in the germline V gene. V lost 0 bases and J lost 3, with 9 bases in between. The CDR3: CASSLVGGDTEAFF. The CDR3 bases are TGCGCCAGCAGCTTGGTTGGTGGGGACACTGAAGCTTTCTTT.

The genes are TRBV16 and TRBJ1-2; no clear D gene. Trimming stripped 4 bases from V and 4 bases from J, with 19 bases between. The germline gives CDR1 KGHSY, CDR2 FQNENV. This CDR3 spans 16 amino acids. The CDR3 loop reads CASSLNDRGTTYGYTF. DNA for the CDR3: TGTGCCAGCAGCCTAAATGATCGGGGAACAACCTATGGCTACACCTTC.

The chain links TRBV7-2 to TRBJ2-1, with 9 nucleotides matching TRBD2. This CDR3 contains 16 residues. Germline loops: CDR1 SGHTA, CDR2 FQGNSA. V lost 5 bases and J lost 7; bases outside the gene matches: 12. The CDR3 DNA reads TGTGCCAGCAGCCTCTCTCGGGGGACTAGCACGAATGAGCAGTTCTTC. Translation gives CASSLSRGTSTNEQFF.

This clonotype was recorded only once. Here the CDR3 reads CSKPGADNEKLFF. CDR3 sequence (DNA): TGCAGTAAGCCAGGGGCCGATAATGAAAAACTGTTTTTT. V usage is TRBV20-1 and J usage is TRBJ1-4; a possible D gene is TRBD1 (6 bases). Trimming removed 8 bases at V and 4 bases at J, with 14 bases between. The germline V gene encodes CDR1 DFQATT and CDR2 SNEGSKA (reference sequence). The CDR3 has 13 residues.

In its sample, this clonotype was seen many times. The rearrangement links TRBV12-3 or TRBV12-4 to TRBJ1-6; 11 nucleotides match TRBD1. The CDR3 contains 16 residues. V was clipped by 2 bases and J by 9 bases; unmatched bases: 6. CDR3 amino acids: CASSLRGGTGGSPLHF. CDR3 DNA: TGTGCCAGCAGTTTACGAGGCGGGACAGGGGGTTCACCCCTCCACTTT.

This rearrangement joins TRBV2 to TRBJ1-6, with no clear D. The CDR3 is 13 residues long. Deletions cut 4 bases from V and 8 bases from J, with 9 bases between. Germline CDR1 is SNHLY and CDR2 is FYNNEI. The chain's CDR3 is CASSVERDSPLHF. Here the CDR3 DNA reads TGTGCCAGCAGTGTAGAGCGGGATTCACCCCTCCACTTT.

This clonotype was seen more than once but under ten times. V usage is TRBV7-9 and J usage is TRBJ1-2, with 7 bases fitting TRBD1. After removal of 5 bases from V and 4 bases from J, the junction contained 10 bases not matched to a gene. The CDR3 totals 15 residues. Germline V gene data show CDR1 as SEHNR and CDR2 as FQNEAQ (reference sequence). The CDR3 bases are TGTGCCAGCAGCCAATCGGGGGGACAGTTCTATGGCTACACCTTC. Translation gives CASSQSGGQFYGYTF.

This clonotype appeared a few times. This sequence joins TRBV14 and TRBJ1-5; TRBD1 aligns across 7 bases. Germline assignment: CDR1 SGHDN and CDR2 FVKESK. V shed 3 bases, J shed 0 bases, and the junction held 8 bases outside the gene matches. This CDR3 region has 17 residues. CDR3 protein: CASSHECDRVSNQPQHF. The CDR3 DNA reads TGTGCCAGCAGCCACGAGTGTGACAGGGTTAGCAATCAGCCCCAGCATTTT.

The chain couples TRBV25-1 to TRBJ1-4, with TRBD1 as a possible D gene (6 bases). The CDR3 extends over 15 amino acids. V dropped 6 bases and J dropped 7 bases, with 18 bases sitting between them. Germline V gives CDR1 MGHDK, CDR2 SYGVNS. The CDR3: CASSDISRDTEKLFF. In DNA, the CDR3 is TGTGCCAGCAGCGACATATCCCGGGACACTGAAAAACTGTTTTTT.

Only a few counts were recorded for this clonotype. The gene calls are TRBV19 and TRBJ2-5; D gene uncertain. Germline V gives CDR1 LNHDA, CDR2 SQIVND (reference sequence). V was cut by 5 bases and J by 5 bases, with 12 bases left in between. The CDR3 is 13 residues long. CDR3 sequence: CASSPSGIETQYF. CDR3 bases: TGTGCCAGTAGTCCCTCCGGTATTGAGACCCAGTACTTC.

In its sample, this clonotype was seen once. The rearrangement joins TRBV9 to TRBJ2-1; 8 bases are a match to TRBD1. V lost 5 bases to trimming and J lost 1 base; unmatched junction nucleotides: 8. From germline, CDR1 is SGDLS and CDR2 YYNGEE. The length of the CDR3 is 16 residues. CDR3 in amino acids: CASSYRTGRSYNEQFF. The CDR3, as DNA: TGTGCCAGCAGTTATCGGACAGGGAGGTCCTACAATGAGCAGTTCTTC.

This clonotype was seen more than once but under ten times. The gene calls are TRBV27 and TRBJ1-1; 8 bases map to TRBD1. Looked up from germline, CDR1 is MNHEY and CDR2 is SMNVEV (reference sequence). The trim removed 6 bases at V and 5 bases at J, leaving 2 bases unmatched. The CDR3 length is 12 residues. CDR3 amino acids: CASRTGETEAFF. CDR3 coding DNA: TGTGCCAGCAGGACAGGGGAGACTGAAGCTTTCTTT.

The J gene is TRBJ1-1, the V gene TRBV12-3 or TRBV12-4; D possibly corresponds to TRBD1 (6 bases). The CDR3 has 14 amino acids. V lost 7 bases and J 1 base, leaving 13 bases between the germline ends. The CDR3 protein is CASTLGGPNTEAFF. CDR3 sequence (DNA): TGTGCCAGCACCCTTGGGGGGCCGAACACTGAAGCTTTCTTT.

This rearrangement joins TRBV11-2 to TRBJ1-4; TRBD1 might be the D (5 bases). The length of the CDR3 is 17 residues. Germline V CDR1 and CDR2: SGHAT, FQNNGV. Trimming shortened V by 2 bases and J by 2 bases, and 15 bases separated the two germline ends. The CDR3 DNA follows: TGTGCCAGCAGCTTACCGCAGGGTGGGATCACTAATGAAAAACTGTTTTTT. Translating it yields CASSLPQGGITNEKLFF.

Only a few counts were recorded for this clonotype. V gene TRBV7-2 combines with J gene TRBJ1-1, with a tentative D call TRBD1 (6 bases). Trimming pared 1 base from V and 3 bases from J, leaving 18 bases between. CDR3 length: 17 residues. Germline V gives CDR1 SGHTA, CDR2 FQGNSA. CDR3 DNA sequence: TGTGCCAGCAGCTTAGATTATGGGGGCTATCGGGACACTGAAGCTTTCTTT. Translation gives CASSLDYGGYRDTEAFF.

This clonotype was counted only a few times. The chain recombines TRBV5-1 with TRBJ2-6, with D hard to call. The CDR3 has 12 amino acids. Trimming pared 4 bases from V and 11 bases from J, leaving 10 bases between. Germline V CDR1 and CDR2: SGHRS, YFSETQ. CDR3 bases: TGCGCCAGCAGCAGAGGAAACTACGTCCTGACTTTC. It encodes CASSRGNYVLTF.

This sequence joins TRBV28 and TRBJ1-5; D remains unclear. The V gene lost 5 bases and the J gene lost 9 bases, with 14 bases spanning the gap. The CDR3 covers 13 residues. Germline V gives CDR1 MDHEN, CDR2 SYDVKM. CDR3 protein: CASSPLTTTPQHF. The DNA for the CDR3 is TGTGCCAGCAGTCCTCTGACTACCACGCCCCAGCATTTT.